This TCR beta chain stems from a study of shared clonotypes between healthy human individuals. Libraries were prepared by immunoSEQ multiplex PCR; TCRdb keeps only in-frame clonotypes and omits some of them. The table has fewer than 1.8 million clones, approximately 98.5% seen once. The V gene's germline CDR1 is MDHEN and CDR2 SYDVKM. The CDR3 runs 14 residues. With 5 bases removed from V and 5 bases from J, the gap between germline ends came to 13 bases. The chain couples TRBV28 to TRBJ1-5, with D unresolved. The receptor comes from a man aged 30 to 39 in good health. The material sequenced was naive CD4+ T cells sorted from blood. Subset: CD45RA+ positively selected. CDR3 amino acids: CASSLPAGDQPQHF. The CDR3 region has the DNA TGTGCCAGCAGTCTACCCGCCGGGGATCAGCCCCAGCATTTT. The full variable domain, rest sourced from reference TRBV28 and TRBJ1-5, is DVKVTQSSRYLVKRTGEKVFLECVQDMDHENMFWYRQDPGLGLRLIYFSYDVKMKEKGDIPEGYSVSREKKERFSLILESASTNQTSMYLCASSLPAGDQPQHFGDGTRLSIL.